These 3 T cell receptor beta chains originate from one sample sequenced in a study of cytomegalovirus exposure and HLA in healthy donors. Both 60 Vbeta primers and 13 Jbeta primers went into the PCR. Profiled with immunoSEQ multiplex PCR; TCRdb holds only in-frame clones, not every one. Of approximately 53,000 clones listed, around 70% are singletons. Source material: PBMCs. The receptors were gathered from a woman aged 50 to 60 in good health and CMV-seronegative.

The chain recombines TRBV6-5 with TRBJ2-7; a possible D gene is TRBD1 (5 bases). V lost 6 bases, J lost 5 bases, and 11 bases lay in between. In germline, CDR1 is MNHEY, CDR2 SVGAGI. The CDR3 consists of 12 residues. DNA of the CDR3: TGTGCCAGCAGACACGACAGTGACGAGCAGTACTTC. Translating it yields CASRHDSDEQYF.

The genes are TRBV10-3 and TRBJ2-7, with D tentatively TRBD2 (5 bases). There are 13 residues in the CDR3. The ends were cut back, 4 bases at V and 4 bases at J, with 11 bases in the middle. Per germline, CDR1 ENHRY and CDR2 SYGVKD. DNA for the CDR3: TGTGCCATCAGTGTGGGCCGGGAATACGAGCAGTACTTC. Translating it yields CAISVGREYEQYF.

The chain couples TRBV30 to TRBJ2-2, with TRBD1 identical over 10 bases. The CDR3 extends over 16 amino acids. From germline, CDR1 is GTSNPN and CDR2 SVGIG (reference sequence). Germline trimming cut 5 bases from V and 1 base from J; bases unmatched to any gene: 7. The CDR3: CAWSGDRGVNTGELFF. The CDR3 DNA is TGTGCCTGGTCTGGGGACAGGGGCGTGAACACCGGGGAGCTGTTTTTT.